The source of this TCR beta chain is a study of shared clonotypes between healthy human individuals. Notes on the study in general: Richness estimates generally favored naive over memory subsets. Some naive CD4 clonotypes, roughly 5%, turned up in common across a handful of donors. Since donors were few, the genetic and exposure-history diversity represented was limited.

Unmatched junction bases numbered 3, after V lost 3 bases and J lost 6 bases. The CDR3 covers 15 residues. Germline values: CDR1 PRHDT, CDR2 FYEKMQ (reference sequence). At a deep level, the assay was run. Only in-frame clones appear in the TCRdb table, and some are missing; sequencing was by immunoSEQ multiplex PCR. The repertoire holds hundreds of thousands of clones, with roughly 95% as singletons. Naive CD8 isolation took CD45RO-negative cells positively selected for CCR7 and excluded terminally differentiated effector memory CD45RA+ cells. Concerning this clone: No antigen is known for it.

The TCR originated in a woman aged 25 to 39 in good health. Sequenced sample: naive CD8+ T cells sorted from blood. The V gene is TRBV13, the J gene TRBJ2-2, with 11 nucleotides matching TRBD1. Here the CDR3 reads CASSLGQGGPGELFF. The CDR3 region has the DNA TGTGCCAGCAGCTTGGGACAGGGGGGCCCCGGGGAGCTGTTTTTT. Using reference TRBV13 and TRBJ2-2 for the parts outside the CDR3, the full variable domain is AAGVIQSPRHLIKEKRETATLKCYPIPRHDTVYWYQQGPGQDPQFLISFYEKMQSDKGSIPDRFSAQQFSDYHSELNMSSLELGDSALYFCASSLGQGGPGELFFGEGSRLTVL.